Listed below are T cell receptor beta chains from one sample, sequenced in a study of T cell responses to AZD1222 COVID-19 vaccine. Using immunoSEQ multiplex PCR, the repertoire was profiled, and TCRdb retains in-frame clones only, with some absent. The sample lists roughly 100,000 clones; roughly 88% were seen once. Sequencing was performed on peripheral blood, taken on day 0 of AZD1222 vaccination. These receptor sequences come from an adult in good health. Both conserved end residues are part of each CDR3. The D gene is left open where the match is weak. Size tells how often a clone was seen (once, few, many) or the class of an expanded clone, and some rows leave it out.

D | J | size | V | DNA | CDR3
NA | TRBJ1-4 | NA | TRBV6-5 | TGTGCCAGCAGTTACGTAGACGGCCTTGGGGAAAAACTGTTTTTT | CASSYVDGLGEKLFF
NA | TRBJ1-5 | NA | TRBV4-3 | TGCGCCAGCAGCCAAGTGGTCGGGGGTCAGCCCCAGCATTTT | CASSQVVGGQPQHF
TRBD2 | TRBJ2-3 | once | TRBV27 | TGTGCCAGCACCCAAACGCGGACTAGCGGAAGCACAGATACGCAGTATTTT | CASTQTRTSGSTDTQYF
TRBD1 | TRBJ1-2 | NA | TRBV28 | TGTGCCAGCAGTCCCTCGGGACAGGGACGAAGTCTCTATGGCTACACCTTC | CASSPSGQGRSLYGYTF
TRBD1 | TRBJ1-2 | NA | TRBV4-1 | TGCGCCAGCAGCCAACCCCTGGGGACAGGGAGGGGGTATGGCTACACCTTC | CASSQPLGTGRGYGYTF
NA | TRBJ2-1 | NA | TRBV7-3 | TGTGCCAGCAGCTTAATAGGTTTGGGGCAGTTTGGGAATGAGCAGTTCTTC | CASSLIGLGQFGNEQFF
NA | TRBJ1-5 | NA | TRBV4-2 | TGTGCCAGCAGCCAAGATCCGCGGGGGACGCGTCATCAGCCCCAGCATTTT | CASSQDPRGTRHQPQHF
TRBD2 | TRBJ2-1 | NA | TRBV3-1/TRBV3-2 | TGTGCCAGCAGCCAACCGGTGACCGGGACTAGCGGGAGAGGCGCTGAGCAGTTCTTC | CASSQPVTGTSGRGAEQFF
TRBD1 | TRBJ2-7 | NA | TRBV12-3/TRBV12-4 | TGTGCCAGCAGTACAGGGGCCTACGAGCAGTACTTC | CASSTGAYEQYF
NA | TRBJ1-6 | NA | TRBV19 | TGTGCCAGTAGTACAACCGGGACAAGTGGTTCACCCCTCCACTTT | CASSTTGTSGSPLHF
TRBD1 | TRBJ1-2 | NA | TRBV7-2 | TGTGCCAGCATCGAGGACAGGGGACTCGGTGGCTACACCTTC | CASIEDRGLGGYTF
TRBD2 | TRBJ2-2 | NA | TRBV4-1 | TGCGCCAGCAGCCAAGGGGCTAGCGGGAGGGCAGAGAACACCGGGGAGCTGTTTTTT | CASSQGASGRAENTGELFF
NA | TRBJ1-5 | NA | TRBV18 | TGTGCCAGCTCACCTCAGGGGTCAGGGTATAGCAATCAGCCCCAGCATTTT | CASSPQGSGYSNQPQHF
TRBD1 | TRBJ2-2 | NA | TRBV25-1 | TGTGCCAGCAGTGGCCGCCCAACAGGGGTAGGGGACACCGGGGAGCTGTTTTTT | CASSGRPTGVGDTGELFF
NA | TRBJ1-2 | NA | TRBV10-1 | TGCGCCAGCAGCGAGACTAGGAACTATGGCTACACCTTC | CASSETRNYGYTF
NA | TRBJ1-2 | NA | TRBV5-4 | TGTGCCAGCAGCTTGGCCGGAACAGCCTCCTGCACCTTC | CASSLAGTASCTF
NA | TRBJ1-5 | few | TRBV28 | TGTGCCAGCATCCTGGGGGGGGAACGGAGGAACCAGCATTTT | CASILGGERRNQHF
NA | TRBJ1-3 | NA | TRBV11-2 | TGTGCCAGCAGCTTAGATTTGAGTTCTGGAAACACCATATATTTT | CASSLDLSSGNTIYF
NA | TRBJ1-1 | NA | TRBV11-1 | TGTGCCAGCAGCGTATCTTGGACAGATGGAGCTGAAGCTTTCTTT | CASSVSWTDGAEAFF
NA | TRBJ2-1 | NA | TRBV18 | TGTGCCAGCTCACCTCTGGATTCGCATGAGCAGTTCTTC | CASSPLDSHEQFF
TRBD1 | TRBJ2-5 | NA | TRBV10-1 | TGCGCCAGCAGTTTTAAGGGGGCCGAGACCCAGTACTTC | CASSFKGAETQYF
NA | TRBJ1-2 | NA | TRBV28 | TGTGCCAGCAGTTTATTTAGGAGGCGGGGGGATGGCTACACCTTC | CASSLFRRRGDGYTF
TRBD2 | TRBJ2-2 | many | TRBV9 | TGTGCCAGCAGCGTAGACGGGAGGGAAACCGGGGAGCTGTTTTTT | CASSVDGRETGELFF
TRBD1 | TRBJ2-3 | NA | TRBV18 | TGTGCCAGCTCCGGGACAGGCTCCCCGACAGATACGCAGTATTTT | CASSGTGSPTDTQYF
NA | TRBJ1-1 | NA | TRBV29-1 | TGCAGCGTTGAGTCCGGGTCAAACACTGAAGCTTTCTTT | CSVESGSNTEAFF
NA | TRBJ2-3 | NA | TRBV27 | TGTGCCAGCAGTTTATCCTGGTCGGATACGCAGTATTTT | CASSLSWSDTQYF
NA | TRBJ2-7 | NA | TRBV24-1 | TGTGCCACCAGCCCCGGGCCGGGAAACGAGCAGTACTTC | CATSPGPGNEQYF
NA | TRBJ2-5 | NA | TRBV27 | TGTGCCAGCAGTCCTCGTCTGTACCAAGAGACCCAGTACTTC | CASSPRLYQETQYF
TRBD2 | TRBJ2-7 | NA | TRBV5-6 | TGTGCCAGCAGTCCCCTAGCGGAGCCCTACGAGCAGTACTTC | CASSPLAEPYEQYF
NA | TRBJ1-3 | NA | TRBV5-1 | TGCGCCAGCAGCTTGGATGGAACTGGAAACACCATATATTTT | CASSLDGTGNTIYF
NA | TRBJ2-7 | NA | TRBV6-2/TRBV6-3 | TGTGCCAGCAGTTACTTGGGGTGGGTGGACGAGCAGTACTTC | CASSYLGWVDEQYF
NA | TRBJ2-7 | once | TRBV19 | TGTGCCAGTAGGGAGGGGGCTTCATACGAGCAGTACTTC | CASREGASYEQYF
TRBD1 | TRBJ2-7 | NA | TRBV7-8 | TGTGCCAGCAGCCGAGGACAGGGGGCCTACGAGCAGTACTTC | CASSRGQGAYEQYF
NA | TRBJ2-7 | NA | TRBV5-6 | TGTGCCAGCAGCCCTAGCAACGCGGCTTCCTACGAGCAGTACTTC | CASSPSNAASYEQYF
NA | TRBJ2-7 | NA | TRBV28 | TGTGCCAGCAGTTTAAATGGCCAAAGCTCCTACGAGCAGTACTTC | CASSLNGQSSYEQYF
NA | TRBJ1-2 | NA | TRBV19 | TGTGCCAGTAGTTGGGGGAACTATGGCTACACCTTC | CASSWGNYGYTF
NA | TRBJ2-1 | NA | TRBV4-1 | TGCGCCAGCAGCCAAGATCGGAGCGGGTTAAGCTCCTACAATGAGCAGTTCTTC | CASSQDRSGLSSYNEQFF
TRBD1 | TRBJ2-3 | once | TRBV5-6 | TGTGCCAGCAGCGTAAAACAGGGGCCTAGCACAGATACGCAGTATTTT | CASSVKQGPSTDTQYF
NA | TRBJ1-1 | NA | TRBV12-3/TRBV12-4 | TGTGCCAGCAGTTCCCACCGACTTGCCTTCTTT | CASSSHRLAFF
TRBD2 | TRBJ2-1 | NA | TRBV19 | TGTGCCAGTAGTATTTCGGTAGCGGGCGTCTCCTACAATGAGCAGTTCTTC | CASSISVAGVSYNEQFF
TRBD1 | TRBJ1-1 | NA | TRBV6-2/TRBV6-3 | TGTGCCAGCAGCCTAGTTCAGGGGGCTGAAGCTTTCTTT | CASSLVQGAEAFF
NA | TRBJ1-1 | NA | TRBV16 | TGTGCCAGCAGCCACCGGACAGTGAACACTGAAGCTTTCTTT | CASSHRTVNTEAFF
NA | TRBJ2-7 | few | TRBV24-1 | TGTGCCACCAGTGATCCGTCGACGGCGTCCTACGAGCAGTACTTC | CATSDPSTASYEQYF
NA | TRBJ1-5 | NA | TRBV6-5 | TGTGCCAGCAGTTACTCTCCTAGCAATCAGCCCCAGCATTTT | CASSYSPSNQPQHF
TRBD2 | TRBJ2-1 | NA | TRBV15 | TGTGCCACCAGGTTACCCGGGGTAGCGGGCCCCAATGAGCAGTTCTTC | CATRLPGVAGPNEQFF
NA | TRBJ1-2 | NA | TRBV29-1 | TGCAGCGTTGAGACAGGAATCCACTATGGCTACACCTTC | CSVETGIHYGYTF
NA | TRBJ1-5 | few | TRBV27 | TGTGCCAGCAGTTTATCGAACAATCAGCCCCAGCATTTT | CASSLSNNQPQHF
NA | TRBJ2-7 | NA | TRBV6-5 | TGTGCCAGCAGTCATACGGTGGGGGTCTACGAGCAGTACTTC | CASSHTVGVYEQYF
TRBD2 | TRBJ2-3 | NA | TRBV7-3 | TGTGCCAGCAGCCCTACTAGCGGGAGAGATACGCAGTATTTT | CASSPTSGRDTQYF
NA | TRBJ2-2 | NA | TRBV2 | TGTGCCACCACAGGGCTATGGGGCACCGGGGAGCTGTTTTTT | CATTGLWGTGELFF
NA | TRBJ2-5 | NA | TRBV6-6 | TGTGCCAGCAGTTACCCCGGCCTCCAAGAGACCCAGTACTTC | CASSYPGLQETQYF
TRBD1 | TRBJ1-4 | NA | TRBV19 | TGTGCCAGTAGTACAGGGGGCGCGGGCGGCGAAAAACTGTTTTTT | CASSTGGAGGEKLFF
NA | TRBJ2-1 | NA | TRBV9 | TGTGCCAGCAGCGTAGGGAGGGGTGGTGAGCAGTTCTTC | CASSVGRGGEQFF
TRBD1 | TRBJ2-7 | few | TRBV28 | TGTGCCAGCAGCCCCGAGCGGACAGGGGGAACCTACGAGCAGTACTTC | CASSPERTGGTYEQYF
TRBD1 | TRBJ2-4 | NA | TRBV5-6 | TGTGCCAGCAGCTTTCTCGGGACAGGCCTAAACATTCAGTACTTC | CASSFLGTGLNIQYF
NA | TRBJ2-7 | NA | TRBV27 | TGTGCCAGCAGTATGGACTGGAACTTCTACGAGCAGTACTTC | CASSMDWNFYEQYF
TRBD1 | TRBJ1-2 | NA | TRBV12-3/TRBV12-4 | TGTGCCAGCAGATCTAGACAGGGGGAAGGCTACACCTTC | CASRSRQGEGYTF
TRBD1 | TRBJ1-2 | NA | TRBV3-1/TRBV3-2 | TGTGCCAGCAGCCAAGGGACAGGGTACTATGGCTACACCTTC | CASSQGTGYYGYTF
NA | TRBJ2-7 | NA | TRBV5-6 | TGTGCCAGCAGCTTGGGACAGGACACCTACGAGCAGTACTTC | CASSLGQDTYEQYF